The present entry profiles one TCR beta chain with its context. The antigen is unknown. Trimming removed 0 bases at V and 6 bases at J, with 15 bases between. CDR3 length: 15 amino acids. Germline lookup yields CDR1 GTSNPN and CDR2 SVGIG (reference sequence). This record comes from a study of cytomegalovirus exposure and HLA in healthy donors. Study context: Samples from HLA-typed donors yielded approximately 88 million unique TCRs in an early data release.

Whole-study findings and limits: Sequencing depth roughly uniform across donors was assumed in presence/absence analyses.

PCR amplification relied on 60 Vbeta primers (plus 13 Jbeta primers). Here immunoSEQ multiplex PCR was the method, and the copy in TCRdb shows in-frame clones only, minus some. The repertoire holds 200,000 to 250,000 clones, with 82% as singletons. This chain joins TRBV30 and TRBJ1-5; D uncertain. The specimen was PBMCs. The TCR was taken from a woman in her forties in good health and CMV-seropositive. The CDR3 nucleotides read TGTGCCTGGAGTGTACTGGCAGATGGGAGTCAGCCCCAGCATTTT. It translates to CAWSVLADGSQPQHF.